This T cell receptor (beta chain) stems from a study of T-cell reconstitution after alpha-beta-depleted transplantation in children. Molecular barcoding with unique molecular identifiers was used for the TCRbeta library. TCRdb re-called the PCR reads through MiXCR, storing one row per CDR3 protein. The data contain 450,000 to 550,000 distinct CDR3 sequences, roughly an eighth of them singletons. Study results and limitations: Surviving recipient T cells and thymic progenitors underlay high day-60 TCRbeta diversity in some patients. It was newly produced T cells that mostly accounted for T-cell counts and diversity one year after transplant.

This clonotype turned up a few times. Its antigen remains unknown. The source of this sequence is a female patient aged 2-9 years who had a stem cell transplant for aplastic anemia, so the T cells may come from the graft donor. This specimen consisted of PBMCs, mostly from graft donor cells, obtained 180 days after TCRalphabeta/CD19-depleted stem cell transplant.

For the CDR3, the DNA is TGTGCCACCAGTTCGTATCCGGGCCCCAACTATGGCTACACCTTC. It is translated as CATSSYPGPNYGYTF. The J gene is TRBJ1-2, the V gene TRBV24-1; D is unclear. The ends were cut back, 6 bases at V and 2 bases at J, with 15 bases in the middle. Germline CDR1 is KGHDR and CDR2 is SFDVKD. The CDR3 loop spans 15 amino acids.